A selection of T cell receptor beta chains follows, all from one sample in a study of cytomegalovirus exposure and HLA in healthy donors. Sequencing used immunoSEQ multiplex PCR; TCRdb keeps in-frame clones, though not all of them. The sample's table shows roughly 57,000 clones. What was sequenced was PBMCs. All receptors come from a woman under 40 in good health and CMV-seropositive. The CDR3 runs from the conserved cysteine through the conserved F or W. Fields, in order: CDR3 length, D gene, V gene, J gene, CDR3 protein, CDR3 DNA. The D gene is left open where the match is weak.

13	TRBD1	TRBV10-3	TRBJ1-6	CATWTGGDSPLHF	TGTGCCACTTGGACAGGTGGTGATTCACCCCTCCACTTT
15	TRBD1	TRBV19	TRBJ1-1	CASTLRDRRSTEAFF	TGTGCCAGTACCCTAAGGGACAGGCGTTCCACTGAAGCTTTCTTT
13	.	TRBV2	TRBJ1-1	CASGELPNTEAFF	TGTGCCAGCGGTGAACTCCCGAACACTGAAGCTTTCTTT
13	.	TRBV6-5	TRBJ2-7	CASRQASAYEQYF	TGTGCCAGCAGGCAGGCTAGCGCCTACGAGCAGTACTTC
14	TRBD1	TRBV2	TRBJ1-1	CASSAWDRGTEAFF	TGTGCCAGCAGTGCGTGGGACAGGGGTACTGAAGCTTTCTTT
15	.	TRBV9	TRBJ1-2	CASSVAPGPDYGYTF	TGTGCCAGCAGCGTAGCTCCCGGTCCCGACTATGGCTACACCTTC
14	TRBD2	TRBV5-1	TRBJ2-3	CASSSGTSGGTQYF	TGCGCCAGCAGCTCCGGGACTAGCGGGGGAACGCAGTATTTT
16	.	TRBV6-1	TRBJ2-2	CASSVEGPPVAGELFF	TGTGCCAGCAGTGTGGAGGGTCCCCCCGTGGCCGGGGAGCTGTTTTTT
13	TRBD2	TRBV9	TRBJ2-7	CASSGVAGHEQYF	TGTGCCAGCAGCGGGGTAGCGGGCCACGAGCAGTACTTC
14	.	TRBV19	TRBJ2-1	CASSIRTEGGEQFF	TGTGCCAGTAGTATCAGAACGGAGGGGGGGGAGCAGTTCTTC
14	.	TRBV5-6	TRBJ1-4	CASSFMGRDEKLFF	TGTGCCAGCAGCTTTATGGGGAGGGACGAAAAACTGTTTTTT
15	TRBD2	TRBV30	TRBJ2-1	CAWRTSGTSYNEQFF	TGTGCCTGGCGGACTAGCGGGACTTCCTACAATGAGCAGTTCTTC
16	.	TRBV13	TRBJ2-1	CASSSFEGEGLNEQFF	TGTGCCAGCAGCTCCTTCGAGGGGGAGGGCCTCAATGAGCAGTTCTTC
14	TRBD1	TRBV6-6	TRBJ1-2	CASSKSGQPYGYTF	TGTGCCAGCAGCAAATCGGGACAGCCGTATGGCTACACCTTC
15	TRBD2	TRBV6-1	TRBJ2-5	CASSEGGGPQETQYF	TGTGCCAGCAGTGAAGGGGGAGGGCCTCAGGAGACCCAGTACTTC
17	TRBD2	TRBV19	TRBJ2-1	CASSIIGLAGVGDEQFF	TGTGCCAGTAGTATCATCGGGCTAGCGGGAGTAGGGGATGAGCAGTTCTTC
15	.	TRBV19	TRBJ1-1	CASSTGHRGNTEAFF	TGTGCCAGTAGTACAGGGCATAGAGGGAACACTGAAGCTTTCTTT
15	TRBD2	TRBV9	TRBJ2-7	CASSVETSGRGEQYF	TGTGCCAGCAGCGTCGAAACTAGCGGGAGGGGCGAGCAGTACTTC
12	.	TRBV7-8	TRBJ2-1	CASSFGYNEQFF	TGTGCCAGCAGCTTCGGCTACAATGAGCAGTTCTTC
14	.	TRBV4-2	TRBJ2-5	CASSQAGRQETQYF	TGTGCCAGCAGCCAAGCTGGGAGACAAGAGACCCAGTACTTC
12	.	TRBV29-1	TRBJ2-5	CSVDGNGETQYF	TGCAGCGTTGACGGGAACGGAGAGACCCAGTACTTC
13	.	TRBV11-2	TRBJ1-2	CASSPGHRYGYTF	TGTGCCAGCAGCCCCGGACACCGCTATGGCTACACCTTC
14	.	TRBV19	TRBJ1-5	CASMPRDSNQPQHF	TGTGCCAGTATGCCCCGCGATAGCAATCAGCCCCAGCATTTT
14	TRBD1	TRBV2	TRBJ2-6	CASKGQGASRVLTF	TGTGCCAGCAAAGGACAGGGTGCTTCCCGCGTCCTGACTTTC
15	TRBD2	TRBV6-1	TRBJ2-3	CASRETSGSTDTQYF	TGTGCCAGCAGGGAGACTAGCGGCTCCACAGATACGCAGTATTTT
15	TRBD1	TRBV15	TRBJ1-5	CATTPGQYSNQPQHF	TGTGCCACAACCCCGGGACAGTATAGCAATCAGCCCCAGCATTTT
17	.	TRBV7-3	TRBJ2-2	CASSLISGPTNTGELFF	TGTGCCAGCAGCTTAATCTCAGGGCCTACGAACACCGGGGAGCTGTTTTTT
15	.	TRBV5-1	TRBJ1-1	CASSLVGSKDTEAFF	TGCGCCAGCAGCTTGGTTGGGAGTAAGGACACTGAAGCTTTCTTT
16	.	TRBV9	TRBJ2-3	CASSLQGGRATDTQYF	TGTGCCAGCAGCCTCCAGGGCGGCCGTGCCACAGATACGCAGTATTTT
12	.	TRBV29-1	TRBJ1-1	CSVGQVGTEAFF	TGCAGCGTTGGACAGGTAGGCACTGAAGCTTTCTTT
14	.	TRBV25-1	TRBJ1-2	CASSDDRTNYGYTF	TGTGCCAGCAGTGATGACAGGACTAACTATGGCTACACCTTC
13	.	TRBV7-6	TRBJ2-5	CASSFQESETQYF	TGTGCCAGCAGCTTTCAGGAAAGCGAGACCCAGTACTTC
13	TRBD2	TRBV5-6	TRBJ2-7	CASSSGLATEQYF	TGTGCCAGCAGTTCGGGACTAGCTACGGAGCAGTACTTC